This T cell receptor (beta chain) was identified during a study of T-cell memory formation after mild COVID-19. Background on the study: Largely donor-specific sequence clusters came from a couple of donors.

Trimming stripped 0 bases from V and 3 bases from J, with 8 bases between. This CDR3 comprises 14 residues. The germline CDR1 and CDR2 sequences are MNHEY and SVGAGI. TCRdb independently ran MiXCR on the 5' RACE reads; one entry per CDR3 protein. Altogether about 350,000 distinct CDR3 sequences are present, roughly an eighth being singletons, with the ten largest covering approximately 21%. Material for sequencing was PBMCs or a T cell subset sorted from them (not recorded which). The sequence derives from a man aged 18 to 35 who had mild COVID-19 (a few samples of this study predate the infection). Cell type and time point are not known. The chain employs TRBV6-5 and TRBJ1-2; no clear D. CDR3 in amino acids: CASSYSGGDYGYTF. The CDR3 DNA reads TGTGCCAGCAGTTACTCGGGCGGGGACTATGGCTACACCTTC.